One and the same sample provided the 7 T cell receptor beta chains below, sequenced in a study of response to subunit inactivated influenza vaccine. In TCRdb, the RT-PCR reads were re-called with MiXCR into one record per CDR3 protein. The data hold more than 500,000 distinct CDR3 sequences, with roughly 10% observed a single time. The data also belong to a second study, concerning T cells expressing NK-cell markers. This second report adds: 5'RACE template switching with UMIs generated TCR beta cDNA.

Specimen: PBMCs from blood, collected on the day of vaccination. Every receptor here comes from a man between 45 and 60 years old who received an inactivated influenza vaccine.

This clonotype has just a few counts. The chain employs TRBV21-1 and TRBJ2-6. TRBV21-1 is listed as a pseudogene. This CDR3 contains 14 residues. CDR3 loop: CASSKVSGANVLTF. Written as DNA, the CDR3 is TGTGCCAGCAGCAAAGTTTCTGGGGCCAACGTCCTGACTTTC.

In its sample, this clonotype was seen a few times. DNA of the CDR3: TGCGCCAGCAGCCGGAGGGATCGGAGGGATACGCAGTATTTT. This sequence encodes CASSRRDRRDTQYF. The rearrangement uses TRBV5-1 and TRBJ2-3, with a weak D call TRBD2 (6 bases). The CDR3 consists of 14 residues. The germline V gene encodes CDR1 SGHRS and CDR2 YFSETQ. The germline V and J ends were trimmed by 4 bases and 6 bases, with 15 bases remaining between them.

This clonotype turned up a few times. The rearrangement joins TRBV5-1 to TRBJ2-2, with 7 nucleotides matching TRBD1. The germline gives CDR1 SGHRS, CDR2 YFSETQ. The CDR3 covers 13 residues. V lost 6 bases to trimming and J lost 6 bases; unmatched junction nucleotides: 5. CDR3 residues: CASIGQESGELFF. CDR3 in DNA: TGCGCCAGCATTGGACAGGAGTCCGGGGAGCTGTTTTTT.

This clonotype was detected a few times. V usage is TRBV20-1 and J usage is TRBJ2-1; perhaps TRBD1 as D (5 bases). This CDR3 spans 15 amino acids. Germline V gene sequence: CDR1 DFQATT, CDR2 SNEGSKA (reference sequence). V was pared by 2 bases and J by 1 base, with 12 bases between. DNA of the CDR3: TGCAGTGCTAGATCGACAGAACTTTCCTACAATGAGCAGTTCTTC. Its translation is CSARSTELSYNEQFF.

The CDR3 bases are TGTGCCATCAGACTCGGCGGGCAGGGGGCCAGCGGGGAGCTGTTTTTT. It specifies CAIRLGGQGASGELFF. The chain uses TRBV10-3 and TRBJ2-2, with 8 bases fitting TRBD1. V was pared by 6 bases and J by 7 bases, with 13 bases of the junction left unmatched. Per germline, CDR1 ENHRY and CDR2 SYGVKD. This CDR3 is built from 16 residues.

This clonotype has a handful of counts. This chain uses TRBV12-3 or TRBV12-4 with TRBJ1-2; the D is unclear. Trimming took 3 bases from V and 6 from J, leaving 14 bases between them. This CDR3 is built from 14 residues. CDR3 sequence (DNA): TGTGCCAGCAGTTTCGGGGTCTCCGAGAATGGCTACACCTTC. Translated, it gives CASSFGVSENGYTF.

The chain employs TRBV28 and TRBJ1-2; D is unclear. There are 12 residues in the CDR3. Trimming cost V 7 bases and J 1 base, with 7 bases left between them. Germline V gene data show CDR1 as MDHEN and CDR2 as SYDVKM. The CDR3 reads CASKENNYGYTF. In DNA, the CDR3 is TGTGCCAGCAAAGAGAATAACTATGGCTACACCTTC.